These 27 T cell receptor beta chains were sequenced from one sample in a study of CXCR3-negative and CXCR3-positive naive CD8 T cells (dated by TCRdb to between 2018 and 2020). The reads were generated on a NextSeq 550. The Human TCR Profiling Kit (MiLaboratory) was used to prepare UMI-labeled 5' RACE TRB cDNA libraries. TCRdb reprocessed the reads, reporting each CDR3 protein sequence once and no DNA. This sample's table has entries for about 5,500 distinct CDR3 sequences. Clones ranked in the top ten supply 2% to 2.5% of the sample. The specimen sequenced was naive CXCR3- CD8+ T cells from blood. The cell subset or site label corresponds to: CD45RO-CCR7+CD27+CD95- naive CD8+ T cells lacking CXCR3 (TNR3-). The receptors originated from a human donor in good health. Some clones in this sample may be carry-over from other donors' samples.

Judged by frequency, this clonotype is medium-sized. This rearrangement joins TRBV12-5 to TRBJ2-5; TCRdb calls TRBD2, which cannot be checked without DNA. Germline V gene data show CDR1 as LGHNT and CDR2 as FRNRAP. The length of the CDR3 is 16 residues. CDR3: CASGFPSAGNRETQYF. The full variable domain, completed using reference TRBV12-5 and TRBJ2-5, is DARVTQTPRHKVTEMGQEVTMRCQPILGHNTVFWYRQTMMQGLELLAYFRNRAPLDDSGMPKDRFSAEMPDATLATLKIQPSEPRDSAVYFCASGFPSAGNRETQYFGPGTRLLVL.

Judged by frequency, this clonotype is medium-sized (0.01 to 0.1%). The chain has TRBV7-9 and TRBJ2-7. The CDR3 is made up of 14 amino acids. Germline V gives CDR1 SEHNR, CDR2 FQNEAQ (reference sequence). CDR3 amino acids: CASSLPGDLPEQYF. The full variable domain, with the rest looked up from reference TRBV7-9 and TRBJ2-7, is DTGVSQNPRHKITKRGQNVTFRCDPISEHNRLYWYRQTLGQGPEFLTYFQNEAQLEKSRLLSDRFSAERPKGSFSTLEIQRTEQGDSAMYLCASSLPGDLPEQYFGPGTRLTVT.

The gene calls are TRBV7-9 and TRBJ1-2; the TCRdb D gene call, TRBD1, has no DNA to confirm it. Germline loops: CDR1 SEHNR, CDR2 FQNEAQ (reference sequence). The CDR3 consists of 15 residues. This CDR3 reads CASTPTRDRAFGYTF.

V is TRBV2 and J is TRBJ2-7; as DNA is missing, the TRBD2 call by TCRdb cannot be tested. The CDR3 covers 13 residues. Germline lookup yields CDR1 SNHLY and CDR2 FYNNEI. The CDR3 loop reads CASSYGQALQQYF.

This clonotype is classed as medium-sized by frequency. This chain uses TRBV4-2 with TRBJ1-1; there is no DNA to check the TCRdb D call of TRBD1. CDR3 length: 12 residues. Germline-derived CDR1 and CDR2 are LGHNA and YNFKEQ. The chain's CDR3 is CASSQSTGVAFF.

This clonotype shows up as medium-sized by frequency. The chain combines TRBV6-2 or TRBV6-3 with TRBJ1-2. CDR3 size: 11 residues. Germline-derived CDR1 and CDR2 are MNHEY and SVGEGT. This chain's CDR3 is CASHNVHGYTF.

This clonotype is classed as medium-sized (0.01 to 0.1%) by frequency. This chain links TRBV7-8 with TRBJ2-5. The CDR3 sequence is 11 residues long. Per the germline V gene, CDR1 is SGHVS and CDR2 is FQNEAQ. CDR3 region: CASSSGETQYF. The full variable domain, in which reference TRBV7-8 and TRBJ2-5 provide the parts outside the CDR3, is GAGVSQSPRYKVAKRGQDVALRCDPISGHVSLFWYQQALGQGPEFLTYFQNEAQLDKSGLPSDRFFAERPEGSVSTLKIQRTQQEDSAVYLCASSSGETQYFGPGTRLLVL.

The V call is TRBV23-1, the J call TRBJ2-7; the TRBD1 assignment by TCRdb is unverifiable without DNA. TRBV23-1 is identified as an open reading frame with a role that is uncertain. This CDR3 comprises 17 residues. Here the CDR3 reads CASSPALGQPSSYEQYF.

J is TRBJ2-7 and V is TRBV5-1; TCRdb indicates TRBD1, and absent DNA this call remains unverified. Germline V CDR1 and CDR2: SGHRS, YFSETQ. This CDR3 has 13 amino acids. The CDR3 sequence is CASSPGGSHEQYF.

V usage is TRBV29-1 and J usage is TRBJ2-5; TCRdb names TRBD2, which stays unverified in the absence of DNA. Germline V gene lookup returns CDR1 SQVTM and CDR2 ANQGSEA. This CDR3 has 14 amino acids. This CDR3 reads CSVTSGRYQETQYF. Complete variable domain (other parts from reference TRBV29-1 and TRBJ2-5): SAVISQKPSRDICQRGTSLTIQCQVDSQVTMMFWYRQQPGQSLTLIATANQGSEATYESGFVIDKFPISRPNLTFSTLTVSNMSPEDSSIYLCSVTSGRYQETQYFGPGTRLLVL.

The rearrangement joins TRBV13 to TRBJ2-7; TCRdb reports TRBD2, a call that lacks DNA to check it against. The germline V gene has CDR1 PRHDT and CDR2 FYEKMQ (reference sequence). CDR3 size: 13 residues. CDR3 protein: CASSSYRALGQYF.

This CDR3 is CSAEGTANSYEQYF. The chain combines TRBV20-1 with TRBJ2-7; checking the TCRdb D call of TRBD1 is not possible without DNA. CDR1 is DFQATT and CDR2 is SNEGSKA in the germline V gene (reference sequence). The CDR3 is 14 amino acids.

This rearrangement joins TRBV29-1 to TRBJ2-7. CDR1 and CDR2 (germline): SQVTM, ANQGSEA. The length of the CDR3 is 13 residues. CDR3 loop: CSVVNRGSYEQYF.

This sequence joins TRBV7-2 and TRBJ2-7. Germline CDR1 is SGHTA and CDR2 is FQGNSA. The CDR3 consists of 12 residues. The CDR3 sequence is CASSSNRYEQYF.

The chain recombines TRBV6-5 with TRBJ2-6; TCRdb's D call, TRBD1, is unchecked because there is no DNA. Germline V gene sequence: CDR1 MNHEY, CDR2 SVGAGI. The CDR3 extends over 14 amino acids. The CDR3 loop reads CASRPGQGAYVLTF.

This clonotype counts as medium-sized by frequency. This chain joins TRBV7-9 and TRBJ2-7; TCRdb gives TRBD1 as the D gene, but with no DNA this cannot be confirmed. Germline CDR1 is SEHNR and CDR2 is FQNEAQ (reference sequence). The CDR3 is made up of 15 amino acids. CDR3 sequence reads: CASSSTRDTPWEQYF.

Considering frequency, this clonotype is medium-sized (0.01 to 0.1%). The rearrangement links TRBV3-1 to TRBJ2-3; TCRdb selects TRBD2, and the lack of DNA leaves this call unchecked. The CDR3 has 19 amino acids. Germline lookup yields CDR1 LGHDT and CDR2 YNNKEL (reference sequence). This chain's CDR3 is CASSQDQRVAGGRTDTQYF.

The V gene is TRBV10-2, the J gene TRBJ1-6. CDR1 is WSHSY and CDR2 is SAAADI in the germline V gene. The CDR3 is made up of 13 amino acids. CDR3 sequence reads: CASSWDNNSPLHF.

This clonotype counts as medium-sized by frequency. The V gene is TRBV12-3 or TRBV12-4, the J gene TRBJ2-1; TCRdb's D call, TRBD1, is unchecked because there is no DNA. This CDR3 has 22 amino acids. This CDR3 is CASSLQDRVLWKAGGPRNEQFF.

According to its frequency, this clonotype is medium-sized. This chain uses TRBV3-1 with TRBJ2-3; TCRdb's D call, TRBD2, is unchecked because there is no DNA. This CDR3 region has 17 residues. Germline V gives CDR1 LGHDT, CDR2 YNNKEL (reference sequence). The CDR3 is CASSQAPLAGYTDTQYF.

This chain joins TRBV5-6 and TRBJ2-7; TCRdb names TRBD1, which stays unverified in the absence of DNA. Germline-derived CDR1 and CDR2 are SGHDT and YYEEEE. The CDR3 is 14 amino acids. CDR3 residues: CASSRTAVNYEQYF.

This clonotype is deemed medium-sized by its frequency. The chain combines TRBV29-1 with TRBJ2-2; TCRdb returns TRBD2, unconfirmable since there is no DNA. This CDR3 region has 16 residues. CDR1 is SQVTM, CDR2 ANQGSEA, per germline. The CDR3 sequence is CSGHLAGGPNTGELFF.

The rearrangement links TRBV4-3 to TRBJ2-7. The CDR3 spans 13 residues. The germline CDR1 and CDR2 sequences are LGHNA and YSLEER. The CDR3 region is CASSQERSYEQYF.

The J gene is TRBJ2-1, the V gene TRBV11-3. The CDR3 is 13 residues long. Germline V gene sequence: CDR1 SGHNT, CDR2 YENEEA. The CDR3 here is CASSLESSNEQFF.

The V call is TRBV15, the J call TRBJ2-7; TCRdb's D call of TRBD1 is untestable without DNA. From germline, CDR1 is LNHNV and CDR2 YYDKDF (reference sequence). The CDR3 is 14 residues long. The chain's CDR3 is CATSRELGGYEQYF.

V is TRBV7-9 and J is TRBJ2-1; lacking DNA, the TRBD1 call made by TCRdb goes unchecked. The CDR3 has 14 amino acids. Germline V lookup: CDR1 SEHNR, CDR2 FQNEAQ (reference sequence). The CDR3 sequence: CASSLESGSSAQFF.

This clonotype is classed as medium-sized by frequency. The CDR3 sequence is CSGDRAHEQYF. The V call is TRBV29-1, the J call TRBJ2-7; TCRdb calls TRBD1, which cannot be checked without DNA. The germline gives CDR1 SQVTM, CDR2 ANQGSEA. The length of the CDR3 is 11 residues.